A selection of T cell receptor beta chains follows, all from one sample in a study of regulatory T cells in long-lasting Graves disease. One entry per CDR3 protein results from TCRdb running MiXCR on the multiplex PCR reads. The sample shows over 450,000 distinct CDR3 sequences, 12% of them seen only once. This same sample was also taken into another study, of T cells in Graves' hyperthyroidism and ophthalmopathy.

The input for sequencing was peripheral blood mononuclear cells (PBMCs), taken at new diagnosis, from a patient treated with antithyroid drugs. These receptors all come from a woman aged 30 to 39 with Graves disease. Each CDR3 is given with its conserved first and last residue. Each record gives: J gene, D gene, V gene, clone size, CDR3 protein, CDR3 DNA. A D gene is named only where the DNA matches it firmly. Clone size is given for some rows only: seen once, a few or many times, or a class if the clone is expanded.

J: TRBJ2-2; D: -; V: TRBV6-5; size: few; CDR3: CASSYSSGQLGTGELFF; DNA: TGTGCCAGCAGTTACTCGAGCGGTCAACTAGGCACCGGGGAGCTGTTTTTT
J: TRBJ2-5; D: -; V: TRBV7-9; size: many; CDR3: CASSPLSETQYF; DNA: TGTGCCAGCAGCCCACTATCAGAGACCCAGTACTTC
J: TRBJ1-1; D: -; V: TRBV14; size: -; CDR3: CASSQVGQGWLNTEAFF; DNA: TGTGCCAGCAGCCAAGTTGGGCAGGGGTGGTTGAACACTGAAGCTTTCTTT
J: TRBJ2-1; D: -; V: TRBV10-3; size: many; CDR3: CAIGTANNEQFF; DNA: TGTGCCATCGGGACTGCCAACAATGAGCAGTTCTTC
J: TRBJ2-7; D: -; V: TRBV7-3; size: -; CDR3: CASSLAANSGYEQYF; DNA: TGTGCCAGCAGCTTAGCTGCCAACTCAGGCTACGAGCAGTACTTC
J: TRBJ1-2; D: -; V: TRBV6-2/TRBV6-3; size: many; CDR3: CASTRPGAYGYTF; DNA: TGTGCCAGCACCCGCCCCGGGGCCTATGGCTACACCTTC
J: TRBJ2-6; D: -; V: TRBV6-5; size: many; CDR3: CASSYSVHSGANVLTF; DNA: TGTGCCAGCAGTTATTCGGTCCACTCTGGGGCCAACGTCCTGACTTTC
J: TRBJ1-4; D: TRBD1; V: TRBV11-2; size: many; CDR3: CASSFTGGGEKLFF; DNA: TGTGCCAGCAGCTTTACAGGGGGCGGTGAAAAACTGTTTTTT
J: TRBJ1-2; D: -; V: TRBV5-5; size: many; CDR3: CASSTRTPPILSF; DNA: TGTGCCAGCAGCACCCGGACGCCCCCTATTTTAAGCTTC
J: TRBJ2-5; D: TRBD2; V: TRBV13; size: many; CDR3: CASSSVGGRERRETQYF; DNA: TGTGCCAGCAGCAGCGTCGGAGGGCGGGAGAGGCGAGAGACCCAGTACTTC
J: TRBJ1-6; D: -; V: TRBV19; size: many; CDR3: CASSGMARGSPLHF; DNA: TGTGCCAGTAGTGGAATGGCCAGGGGTTCACCCCTCCACTTT
J: TRBJ2-2; D: -; V: TRBV5-6; size: few; CDR3: CASSSPGGTGELFF; DNA: TGTGCCAGCAGCTCTCCCGGCGGCACCGGGGAGCTGTTTTTT
J: TRBJ2-1; D: TRBD2; V: TRBV28; size: -; CDR3: CASSLYLRLAGGSEQFF; DNA: TGTGCCAGCAGTTTATACCTCCGGCTAGCGGGGGGTAGTGAGCAGTTCTTC
J: TRBJ2-1; D: TRBD1; V: TRBV6-2/TRBV6-3; size: many; CDR3: CASRGDRAISYNEQFF; DNA: TGTGCCAGCAGGGGGGACAGGGCAATCTCCTACAATGAGCAGTTCTTC
J: TRBJ2-3; D: -; V: TRBV13; size: many; CDR3: CASSLSFLPTHTPSVSSTDTQYF; DNA: TGTGCCAGCAGCCTCAGCTTCCTGCCAACACACACCCCCTCAGTTTCAAGCACAGATACGCAGTATTTT
J: TRBJ1-1; D: -; V: TRBV11-2; size: many; CDR3: CASSLPRQNTEAFF; DNA: TGTGCCAGCAGCTTACCCCGACAGAACACTGAAGCTTTCTTT
J: TRBJ2-7; D: -; V: TRBV7-2; size: many; CDR3: CASSSRLASSYEQYF; DNA: TGTGCCAGCAGCTCACGTTTGGCTAGCTCCTACGAGCAGTACTTC
J: TRBJ1-6; D: -; V: TRBV7-2; size: many; CDR3: CASSLAGRGYNSPLHF; DNA: TGTGCCAGCAGCTTAGCAGGGCGAGGCTATAATTCACCCCTCCACTTT
J: TRBJ2-7; D: -; V: TRBV6-2/TRBV6-3; size: many; CDR3: CASAGTPRYEQYF; DNA: TGTGCCAGCGCCGGGACACCGCGGTACGAGCAGTACTTC
J: TRBJ2-7; D: TRBD2; V: TRBV9; size: few; CDR3: CASSPGGAGEISEQYF; DNA: TGTGCCAGCAGCCCCGGGGGAGCGGGAGAGATCTCGGAGCAGTACTTC
J: TRBJ2-3; D: TRBD2; V: TRBV2; size: -; CDR3: CASSDTLAGEGDTQYF; DNA: TGTGCCAGCAGTGACACCCTAGCGGGAGAAGGAGATACGCAGTATTTT
J: TRBJ1-5; D: -; V: TRBV12-3/TRBV12-4; size: many; CDR3: CASSLQGWSNQPQHF; DNA: TGTGCCAGCAGTTTACAGGGTTGGAGCAATCAGCCCCAGCATTTT
J: TRBJ2-1; D: TRBD1; V: TRBV24-1; size: many; CDR3: CATSDSRKTGWVYNEQFF; DNA: TGTGCCACCAGTGATTCCCGAAAGACAGGGTGGGTCTACAATGAGCAGTTCTTC
J: TRBJ1-1; D: TRBD1; V: TRBV19; size: -; CDR3: CASLSGQVVGEAFF; DNA: TGTGCCAGTCTCTCTGGACAGGTAGTAGGTGAAGCTTTCTTT
J: TRBJ2-2; D: -; V: TRBV30; size: many; CDR3: CAWNRGAENTGELFF; DNA: TGTGCCTGGAATCGGGGGGCTGAAAACACCGGGGAGCTGTTTTTT
J: TRBJ2-5; D: -; V: TRBV18; size: many; CDR3: CASSLTTQETQYF; DNA: TGTGCCAGCAGCTTAACCACCCAAGAGACCCAGTACTTC
J: TRBJ1-5; D: -; V: TRBV10-2; size: -; CDR3: CASSNGVGMNQPQHF; DNA: TGCGCCAGCAGCAACGGGGTGGGAATGAATCAGCCCCAGCATTTT
J: TRBJ1-1; D: TRBD1; V: TRBV6-2/TRBV6-3; size: few; CDR3: CATWDSLNTEAFF; DNA: TGTGCCACTTGGGACAGCCTGAACACTGAAGCTTTCTTT
J: TRBJ2-7; D: TRBD1; V: TRBV15; size: few; CDR3: CATSREVDPTGQGNYEQYF; DNA: TGTGCCACCAGCAGAGAGGTAGACCCAACAGGACAGGGAAACTACGAGCAGTACTTC
J: TRBJ2-7; D: TRBD2; V: TRBV20-1; size: many; CDR3: CSARDWGTSEVHEQYF; DNA: TGCAGTGCTAGAGATTGGGGGACTAGCGAAGTCCACGAGCAGTACTTC
J: TRBJ1-2; D: -; V: TRBV5-1; size: few; CDR3: CASSLSRNYYGYTF; DNA: TGTGCCAGCAGCTTGAGCAGGAATTACTATGGCTACACCTTC
J: TRBJ1-4; D: TRBD1; V: TRBV11-2; size: many; CDR3: CASSSGQGAAATNEKLFF; DNA: TGTGCCAGCAGCTCGGGACAGGGGGCGGCTGCAACTAATGAAAAACTGTTTTTT
J: TRBJ2-1; D: TRBD2; V: TRBV28; size: -; CDR3: CASSPMGLEHGGEQFF; DNA: TGTGCCAGCAGTCCCATGGGACTAGAGCACGGGGGTGAGCAGTTCTTC
J: TRBJ2-7; D: TRBD1; V: TRBV19; size: many; CDR3: CASSIQRDRESGYEQYF; DNA: TGTGCCAGTAGTATTCAAAGGGACAGGGAGTCGGGTTACGAGCAGTACTTC
J: TRBJ2-2; D: TRBD2; V: TRBV13; size: -; CDR3: CASRPTSGSSEAGELFF; DNA: TGTGCCAGCAGACCGACTAGCGGGAGTAGCGAAGCCGGGGAGCTGTTTTTT
J: TRBJ2-2; D: TRBD1; V: TRBV4-1; size: few; CDR3: CASSQGTGYNTGELFF; DNA: TGCGCCAGCAGCCAAGGGACAGGGTACAACACCGGGGAGCTGTTTTTT
J: TRBJ1-2; D: -; V: TRBV18; size: many; CDR3: CASSPYPPVDYGYTF; DNA: TGTGCCAGCTCACCATACCCACCGGTAGACTATGGCTACACCTTC
J: TRBJ2-5; D: -; V: TRBV7-8; size: -; CDR3: CASSLGFWETQYF; DNA: TGTGCCAGCAGCCTCGGATTTTGGGAGACCCAGTACTTC
J: TRBJ2-6; D: TRBD1; V: TRBV12-3/TRBV12-4; size: -; CDR3: CASTDRGSGANVLTF; DNA: TGTGCCAGCACGGACAGGGGCTCTGGGGCCAACGTCCTGACTTTC
J: TRBJ2-7; D: -; V: TRBV10-3; size: many; CDR3: CAISGGTPYLTYEQYF; DNA: TGTGCCATCAGTGGAGGGACTCCGTACTTAACCTACGAGCAGTACTTC
J: TRBJ2-2; D: TRBD1; V: TRBV24-1; size: many; CDR3: CATSDYGTGTNTGELFF; DNA: TGTGCCACCAGTGATTATGGGACAGGGACGAACACCGGGGAGCTGTTTTTT
J: TRBJ2-1; D: -; V: TRBV27; size: many; CDR3: CASSSQGMGGPNEQFF; DNA: TGTGCCAGCAGTTCCCAGGGAATGGGGGGGCCCAATGAGCAGTTCTTC
J: TRBJ1-2; D: -; V: TRBV27; size: many; CDR3: CASSLSYGGGYGGGYTF; DNA: TGTGCCAGCAGTTTATCATATGGAGGGGGGTACGGAGGAGGCTACACCTTC
J: TRBJ2-2; D: TRBD1; V: TRBV4-3; size: -; CDR3: CASSQLTGVPSQELFF; DNA: TGCGCCAGCAGCCAGCTTACAGGGGTTCCCTCACAGGAGCTGTTTTTT
J: TRBJ2-6; D: -; V: TRBV19; size: many; CDR3: CASSIGLSGANVLTF; DNA: TGTGCCAGTAGTATCGGCCTCTCTGGGGCCAACGTCCTGACTTTC
J: TRBJ2-1; D: -; V: TRBV14; size: many; CDR3: CASSRYRDLGYNEQFF; DNA: TGTGCCAGCAGCCGATACCGGGATCTCGGTTACAATGAGCAGTTCTTC
J: TRBJ2-7; D: -; V: TRBV6-1; size: many; CDR3: CASSEVGGPYEQYF; DNA: TGTGCCAGCAGTGAAGTCGGCGGACCCTACGAGCAGTACTTC
J: TRBJ1-4; D: TRBD1; V: TRBV7-3; size: -; CDR3: CASSFLTGQVSTTNEKLFF; DNA: TGTGCCAGCAGCTTCTTGACAGGGCAAGTCTCAACAACTAATGAAAAACTGTTTTTT
J: TRBJ2-1; D: TRBD2; V: TRBV12-3/TRBV12-4; size: -; CDR3: CASSPLAGAPGEQFF; DNA: TGTGCCAGCAGTCCATTGGCGGGAGCCCCGGGTGAGCAGTTCTTC
J: TRBJ2-5; D: -; V: TRBV7-3; size: few; CDR3: CASSLGVGETQYF; DNA: TGTGCCAGCAGCTTAGGCGTGGGGGAGACCCAGTACTTC
J: TRBJ2-5; D: -; V: TRBV7-2; size: many; CDR3: CASSQARGRETQYF; DNA: TGTGCCAGCAGTCAAGCCCGGGGCCGGGAGACCCAGTACTTC
J: TRBJ1-5; D: -; V: TRBV9; size: -; CDR3: CASSVTGVNQPQHF; DNA: TGTGCCAGCAGCGTAACGGGGGTCAATCAGCCCCAGCATTTT
J: TRBJ2-5; D: -; V: TRBV11-2; size: many; CDR3: CASSLGGRLFETQYF; DNA: TGTGCCAGCAGCTTAGGGGGCAGGCTGTTTGAGACCCAGTACTTC
J: TRBJ1-1; D: -; V: TRBV30; size: few; CDR3: CAWSGRLLGTRRHTEAFF; DNA: TGTGCCTGGAGTGGCCGGCTTTTAGGGACCCGGCGGCACACTGAAGCTTTCTTT
J: TRBJ2-7; D: -; V: TRBV4-3; size: -; CDR3: CASSQVTFSSYNEQYF; DNA: TGCGCCAGCAGCCAAGTCACATTTTCTTCCTACAATGAGCAGTACTTC
J: TRBJ1-1; D: -; V: TRBV4-1; size: many; CDR3: CASSLQIGDTEAFF; DNA: TGCGCCAGCAGCCTCCAAATAGGGGACACTGAAGCTTTCTTT